The present entry profiles one TCR beta chain with its context. Individuals in the exposed group had encountered a COVID-19 case within 2 weeks preceding study entry. In the original workflow: Amplification of reference gene primers provided the estimated nucleated cell counts. TCRdb's copy holds only in-frame clones and misses some; the assay was immunoSEQ multiplex PCR. V, J and clone size are those of that table, while D and trimming were read from the DNA. The table records 200,000 to 250,000 clones, approximately 89% of them present only once. This sample was taken from a study of blood T cell repertoires in COVID-19. Overall study: PBMCs, B-cell-depleted T cells, or T cells were the source of the cDNA or gDNA that made up the material.

This receptor was taken from a woman in her 30s who had been exposed to COVID-19. The sequenced sample consisted of PBMCs or T cells enriched from blood (not recorded which).

The CDR3: CAISPGGNRSYEQYF. DNA of the CDR3: TGTGCCATCTCACCGGGGGGGAATAGATCCTACGAGCAGTACTTC. V is TRBV10-3 and J is TRBJ2-7; 8 positions agree with TRBD2. Losses at the gene ends were 8 bases for V and 1 base for J; bases not matched to a gene: 10. The V gene's germline CDR1 is ENHRY and CDR2 SYGVKD. The CDR3 contains 15 residues.